These T cell receptor beta chains were read from a single sample in a study of circulating CD8 cells and anti-PD-1 response in melanoma. TCRdb re-called the reads through MiXCR, storing one row per CDR3 protein. The sample has approximately 1,100 distinct CDR3 sequences, roughly 10% seen once. The sequences come from CD8+ T cells from PBMCs, collected at baseline or after one month of anti-PD-1 therapy (not recorded which). The receptor source for this set is a human donor with melanoma. The CDR3 runs from the conserved cysteine through the conserved F or W. D genes are given only for firm matches. Size is omitted from some rows. Given values are once, few, many or a class for expanded clones.

TRBD1 TRBJ2-7 TRBV19 - CASSPTGTAYEQYF TGTGCCAGTAGTCCGACCGGGACAGCTTACGAGCAGTACTTC
- TRBJ2-7 TRBV7-2 medium-sized CASSLAPAYEQYF TGTGCCAGCAGCTTGGCTCCAGCCTACGAGCAGTACTTC
- TRBJ2-4 TRBV7-8 medium-sized CASSAERNIQYF TGTGCCAGCAGCGCAGAGCGAAACATTCAGTACTTC
TRBD2 TRBJ2-3 TRBV7-3 medium-sized CASSLTPSGGDTHF TGTGCCAGCAGCTTAACCCCTAGCGGGGGGGATACGCATTTT
- TRBJ2-1 TRBV7-8 few CASSFPTKDSPNEQFF TGTGCCAGCAGCTTCCCAACCAAGGACAGCCCCAATGAGCAGTTCTTC
TRBD1 TRBJ2-2 TRBV11-2 medium-sized CASSLGQGAGSPGELFF TGTGCCAGCAGCTTAGGACAGGGCGCGGGTTCACCCGGGGAGCTGTTTTTT
- TRBJ2-3 TRBV7-9 medium-sized CASSTRTAPGTDTQYF TGTGCCAGCAGCACCAGGACGGCTCCTGGCACAGATACGCAGTATTTT
- TRBJ2-1 TRBV7-9 few CASSPDLYNEQFF TGTGCCAGCAGCCCCGACCTTTACAATGAGCAGTTCTTC
- TRBJ1-1 TRBV19 few CASSIEQLNTEAFF TGTGCCAGTAGTATTGAACAGCTGAACACTGAAGCTTTCTTT
- TRBJ2-7 TRBV19 medium-sized CASSYQISSYEQYF TGTGCCAGTAGTTATCAGATCAGCTCCTACGAGCAGTACTTC
TRBD2 TRBJ2-5 TRBV5-4 large CASSLPGLEETQYF TGTGCCAGCAGCTTGCCGGGACTAGAGGAGACCCAGTACTTC
TRBD1 TRBJ2-7 TRBV6-6 hyperexpanded CASSADRGWYEQYF TGTGCCAGCAGTGCGGACAGGGGATGGTACGAGCAGTACTTC
TRBD2 TRBJ2-2 TRBV28 few CASSLTSGSTGELFF TGTGCCAGCAGTTTAACTAGCGGGAGTACCGGGGAGCTGTTTTTT
TRBD2 TRBJ2-1 TRBV19 medium-sized CASSTYSGVYNEQFF TGTGCCAGTAGTACATATAGCGGGGTTTACAATGAGCAGTTCTTC
- TRBJ2-1 TRBV25-1 few CASSESAEYREVGEQFF TGTGCCAGCAGTGAATCGGCAGAATATAGGGAGGTGGGTGAGCAGTTCTTC
- TRBJ1-3 TRBV2 - CASSDAGNTIYF TGTGCCAGCAGTGATGCTGGAAACACCATATATTTT
TRBD1 TRBJ2-7 TRBV29-1 medium-sized CSAFGQGAVEQYF TGCAGCGCCTTCGGACAGGGGGCAGTCGAGCAGTACTTC
- TRBJ2-5 TRBV4-3 medium-sized CASSQMGYFGETQYF TGCGCCAGCAGCCAAATGGGGTACTTCGGGGAGACCCAGTACTTC
- TRBJ2-3 TRBV7-9 medium-sized CASSYPEADTQYF TGTGCCAGCAGCTACCCAGAGGCAGATACGCAGTATTTT
- TRBJ2-3 TRBV20-1 few CSVPQTPFVTDTQYF TGCAGTGTACCGCAGACACCCTTCGTCACAGATACGCAGTATTTT
- TRBJ1-5 TRBV19 medium-sized CASSPTFNQPQHF TGTGCCAGTAGTCCGACTTTCAATCAGCCCCAGCATTTT
TRBD1 TRBJ1-1 TRBV19 medium-sized CASKTPGGEAFF TGTGCCAGTAAAACTCCAGGGGGGGAAGCTTTCTTT
- TRBJ2-1 TRBV9 medium-sized CASSGLGGNDEQFF TGTGCCAGCAGCGGACTAGGAGGGAACGATGAGCAGTTCTTC
- TRBJ1-1 TRBV11-2 large CASSLVGDAFF TGTGCCAGCAGCTTAGTCGGTGACGCTTTCTTT
TRBD1 TRBJ2-7 TRBV7-2 medium-sized CASSQGDRAYEQYF TGTGCCAGCAGCCAGGGGGACAGGGCCTACGAGCAGTACTTC
- TRBJ2-7 TRBV7-9 medium-sized CASSTQGHEQYF TGTGCCAGCAGCACCCAGGGCCACGAGCAGTACTTC
- TRBJ1-1 TRBV6-6 medium-sized CASSHGAEAFF TGTGCCAGCAGCCATGGCGCTGAAGCTTTCTTT
TRBD1 TRBJ1-1 TRBV19 medium-sized CAIGTGGNTEAFF TGTGCCATAGGGACAGGGGGCAATACTGAAGCTTTCTTT
- TRBJ2-7 TRBV20-1 medium-sized CSARDFYEQYF TGCAGTGCTCGGGACTTTTACGAGCAGTACTTC
- TRBJ2-1 TRBV12-5 medium-sized CASGLVSDEQFF TGTGCTAGTGGTTTGGTAAGCGATGAGCAGTTCTTC
- TRBJ2-7 TRBV25-1 medium-sized CASSVGAPYEQYF TGTGCCAGCAGTGTCGGGGCCCCCTACGAGCAGTACTTC
TRBD2 TRBJ2-3 TRBV7-3 once CASSLLTSGSTDTQYF TGTGCCAGCAGCTTATTGACTAGCGGAAGCACAGATACGCAGTATTTT
TRBD1 TRBJ2-7 TRBV19 medium-sized CASSTDRGYEQYF TGTGCCAGTAGTACGGACAGGGGGTACGAGCAGTACTTC
TRBD1 TRBJ2-1 TRBV7-3 large CASSFGQVAEQFF TGTGCCAGCAGCTTTGGACAGGTGGCTGAGCAGTTCTTC
TRBD2 TRBJ2-2 TRBV5-6 - CASSKSLAGGSTGELFF TGTGCCAGCAGCAAGTCACTAGCGGGGGGCTCCACCGGGGAGCTGTTTTTT
TRBD2 TRBJ2-1 TRBV27 medium-sized CASSPMRGLAGGRDNEQFF TGTGCCAGCAGTCCGATGCGGGGACTAGCGGGGGGAAGGGACAATGAGCAGTTCTTC
- TRBJ1-5 TRBV19 large CASGRNSNQPQHF TGTGCCAGTGGCCGAAATAGCAATCAGCCCCAGCATTTT
- TRBJ2-7 TRBV2 medium-sized CASSESPAPPSYF TGTGCCAGCAGTGAATCCCCAGCACCCCCATCGTACTTC
- TRBJ2-1 TRBV9 medium-sized CASSPRGGGAYGPPEQFF TGTGCCAGCAGCCCCCGGGGAGGGGGCGCATACGGCCCTCCGGAGCAGTTCTTC
TRBD2 TRBJ2-1 TRBV19 medium-sized CASSIGGGGTYNEQFF TGTGCCAGTAGTATAGGAGGCGGGGGAACCTACAATGAGCAGTTCTTC
- TRBJ2-7 TRBV19 medium-sized CASSIRGLSYEQYF TGTGCCAGTAGTATAAGAGGGCTTTCCTACGAGCAGTACTTC
- TRBJ2-1 TRBV29-1 - CSVERGMSTEQFF TGCAGCGTTGAACGAGGCATGAGTACTGAGCAGTTCTTC
TRBD1 TRBJ1-1 TRBV6-6 medium-sized CASSSDRANEAFF TGTGCCAGCAGTTCCGACAGGGCCAATGAAGCTTTCTTT
TRBD2 TRBJ2-5 TRBV27 medium-sized CASSSAGGDEGQETQYF TGTGCCAGCAGTTCCGCCGGGGGGGACGAGGGCCAAGAGACCCAGTACTTC
- TRBJ2-1 TRBV29-1 medium-sized CSVEEGLQEVNEQFF TGCAGCGTTGAAGAGGGACTCCAGGAGGTTAATGAGCAGTTCTTC
- TRBJ1-2 TRBV9 large CASSAGQLYGYTF TGTGCCAGCAGCGCCGGACAGCTCTATGGCTACACCTTC